The rows below give T cell receptor beta chains drawn from one sample of a study of cytomegalovirus exposure and HLA in healthy donors. The protocol was immunoSEQ multiplex PCR, while the TCRdb copy is restricted to in-frame clones and leaves out a portion. The sample holds some 60,000 clones, about four fifths seen once. Sequencing was performed on PBMCs. The receptors shown here come from a middle-aged man in good health and CMV-seronegative. Each CDR3 is given without its conserved first and last residue. Some rows mark clone size as missing; the rest say once, few, many or name a class of expanded clone.

v_gene: TRBV5-1; j_gene: TRBJ1-2; abundance: few; CDR3aa: ASSLITGQGPIGYT
v_gene: TRBV6-1; j_gene: TRBJ1-1; abundance: few; CDR3aa: ASSEAFGRGPTEAF
v_gene: TRBV2; j_gene: TRBJ1-5; abundance: .; CDR3aa: ASSPGQGMGSNQPQH
v_gene: TRBV7-8; j_gene: TRBJ2-1; abundance: .; CDR3aa: ASSFPRGNKSSYNEQF
v_gene: TRBV15; j_gene: TRBJ1-1; abundance: once; CDR3aa: ATSRDFGDLNTEAF
v_gene: TRBV10-3; j_gene: TRBJ1-3; abundance: .; CDR3aa: AISDGQGISSGNTIY
v_gene: TRBV6-1; j_gene: TRBJ1-2; abundance: once; CDR3aa: ASSDSTGRLVGYT
v_gene: TRBV7-7; j_gene: TRBJ2-2; abundance: .; CDR3aa: ASSMPDTGELF
v_gene: TRBV7-9; j_gene: TRBJ2-1; abundance: .; CDR3aa: ASSRVAGGQVNEQF
v_gene: TRBV12-5; j_gene: TRBJ1-5; abundance: .; CDR3aa: ASGGGQGALNSNQPQH
v_gene: TRBV2; j_gene: TRBJ1-4; abundance: few; CDR3aa: ASNARQGNEKLF
v_gene: TRBV9; j_gene: TRBJ1-5; abundance: .; CDR3aa: ASSAGFGNQPQH
v_gene: TRBV4-3; j_gene: TRBJ2-3; abundance: .; CDR3aa: ASSRGGISDTQY
v_gene: TRBV27; j_gene: TRBJ2-1; abundance: .; CDR3aa: ASSLVGLAGGNEQF
v_gene: TRBV4-1; j_gene: TRBJ1-4; abundance: .; CDR3aa: ASSQEARPLPEKLF
v_gene: TRBV5-5; j_gene: TRBJ2-3; abundance: .; CDR3aa: ASSLGTSVTDTQY
v_gene: TRBV29-1; j_gene: TRBJ2-5; abundance: .; CDR3aa: SVNPAGAQETQY
v_gene: TRBV4-1; j_gene: TRBJ1-1; abundance: once; CDR3aa: ASSQEVGRLNTEAF
v_gene: TRBV5-4; j_gene: TRBJ1-1; abundance: few; CDR3aa: ASSFRQGEVATF
v_gene: TRBV5-1; j_gene: TRBJ1-6; abundance: .; CDR3aa: ASSLDSWGVNSPLH
v_gene: TRBV6-5; j_gene: TRBJ2-3; abundance: .; CDR3aa: ASSFDQGAHTQY
v_gene: TRBV27; j_gene: TRBJ2-7; abundance: .; CDR3aa: ASSLTRTSSSYEQY